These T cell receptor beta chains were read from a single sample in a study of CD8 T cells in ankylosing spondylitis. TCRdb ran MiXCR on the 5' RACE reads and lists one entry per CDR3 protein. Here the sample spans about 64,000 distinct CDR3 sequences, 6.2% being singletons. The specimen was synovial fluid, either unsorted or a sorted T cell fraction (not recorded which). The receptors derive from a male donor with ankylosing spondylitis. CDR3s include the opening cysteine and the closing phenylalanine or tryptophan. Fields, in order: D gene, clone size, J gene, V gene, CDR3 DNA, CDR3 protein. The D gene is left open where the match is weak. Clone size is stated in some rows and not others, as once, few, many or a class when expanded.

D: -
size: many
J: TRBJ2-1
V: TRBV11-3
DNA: TGTGCCAGCAGCTTTGGTGAGCAGTTCTTC
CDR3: CASSFGEQFF

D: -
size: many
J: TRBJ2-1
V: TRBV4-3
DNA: TGCGCCAGCAGCCAAGATTCGACTAGTTTATCGAATGAGCAGTTCTTC
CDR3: CASSQDSTSLSNEQFF

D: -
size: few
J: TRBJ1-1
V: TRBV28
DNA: TGTGCCAGCAGTTTAACCCACACTGAAGCTTTCTTT
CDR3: CASSLTHTEAFF

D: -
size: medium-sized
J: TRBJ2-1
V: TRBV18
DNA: TGTGCCAGCTCACAGTCCCCGGCGGACAATGAGCAGTTCTTC
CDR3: CASSQSPADNEQFF

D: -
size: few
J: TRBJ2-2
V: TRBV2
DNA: TGTGCCAGCATGGGACAAAGGTTAACCGGGGAGCTGTTTTTT
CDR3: CASMGQRLTGELFF

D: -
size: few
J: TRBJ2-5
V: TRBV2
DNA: TGTGCCGTCGACAGACAAGAGACCCAGTACTTC
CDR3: CAVDRQETQYF

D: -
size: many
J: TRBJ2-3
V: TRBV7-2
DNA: TGTGCCAGCAGCCTAGCGAGGGGCACAGATACGCAGTATTTT
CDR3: CASSLARGTDTQYF

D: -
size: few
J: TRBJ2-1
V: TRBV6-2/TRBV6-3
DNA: TGTGCCAGCAGTTACTCGAATCAGGGGAGGAATGAGCAGTTCTTC
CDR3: CASSYSNQGRNEQFF

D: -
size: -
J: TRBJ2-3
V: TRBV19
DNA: TGTGCCGTGGAGGGTCTTAGCACAGATACGCAGTATTTT
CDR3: CAVEGLSTDTQYF

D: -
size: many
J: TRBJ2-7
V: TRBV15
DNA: TGTGCCACCAGCTTACGGGAGACAGTGACCTACGAGCAGTACTTC
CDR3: CATSLRETVTYEQYF

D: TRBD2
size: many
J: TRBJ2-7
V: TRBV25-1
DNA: TGTGCCAGCAGTGTACTCTCTGGCGGGAGGTTCTACGAGCAGTACTTC
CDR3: CASSVLSGGRFYEQYF

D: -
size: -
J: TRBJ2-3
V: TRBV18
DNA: TGTGCCAGCTCACCACCGGCGGGACAGAATACAGATACGCAGTATTTT
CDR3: CASSPPAGQNTDTQYF

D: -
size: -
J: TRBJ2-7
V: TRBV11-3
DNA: TGTGCCAGCAGCCCCGCGGGGAACGAGCAGTACTTC
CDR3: CASSPAGNEQYF

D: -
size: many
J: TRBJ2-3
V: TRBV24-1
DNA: TGTGCCACCAGTGACCCAGCGGAGACCACAGATACGCAGTATTTT
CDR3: CATSDPAETTDTQYF

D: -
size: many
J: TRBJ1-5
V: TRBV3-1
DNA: TGTGCCAGCAGCCAATCGTGGGGACGTGGCCAGCCCCAGCATTTT
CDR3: CASSQSWGRGQPQHF

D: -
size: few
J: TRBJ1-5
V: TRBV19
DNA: TGTGCCAGTAGTACCGCCGGGCCCCGGCCCCAGCATTTT
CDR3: CASSTAGPRPQHF

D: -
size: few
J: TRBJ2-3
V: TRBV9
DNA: TGTGCCAGCAGCGTGAGGGCGGGTTCGAGGACAGATACGCAGTATTTT
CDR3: CASSVRAGSRTDTQYF

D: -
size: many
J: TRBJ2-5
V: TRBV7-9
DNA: TGTGCCAGCAGCTTCACGGGACCTAGTGTGACCCAGTACTTC
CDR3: CASSFTGPSVTQYF

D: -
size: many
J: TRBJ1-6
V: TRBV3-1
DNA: TGTGCCAGCAGCCCACCTGCCGGGACACCTCTATTACCCCTCCACTTT
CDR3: CASSPPAGTPLLPLHF

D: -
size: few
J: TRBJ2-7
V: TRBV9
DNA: TGTGCCAGCAGCGTAGGGGGAGGATTCTACGAGCAGTACTTC
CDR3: CASSVGGGFYEQYF

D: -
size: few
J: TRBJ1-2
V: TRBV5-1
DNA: TGCGCCAGCAGCTTGGTCGCGGGCGGCTATGGCTACACCTTC
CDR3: CASSLVAGGYGYTF

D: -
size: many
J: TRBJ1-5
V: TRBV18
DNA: TGTGCCAGCTCAGCGTCGGGAGGGTTTCAGCCCCAGCATTTT
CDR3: CASSASGGFQPQHF

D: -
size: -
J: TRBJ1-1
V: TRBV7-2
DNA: TGTGCCAGCAGCTTGGGATCGGACAGAAGAAACACTGAAGCTTTCTTT
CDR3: CASSLGSDRRNTEAFF

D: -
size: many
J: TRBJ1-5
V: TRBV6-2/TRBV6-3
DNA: TGTGCCAGCAGTTACGGACGGATCAATCAGCCCCAGCATTTT
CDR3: CASSYGRINQPQHF

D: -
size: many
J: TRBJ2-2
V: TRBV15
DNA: TGTGCCACCAGCAGAGCTAGGATTAACACCGGGGAGCTGTTTTTT
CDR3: CATSRARINTGELFF

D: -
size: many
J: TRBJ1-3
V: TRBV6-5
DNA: TGTGCCAGCAGTTCCCACCCCGACTCTGGAAACACCATATATTTT
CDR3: CASSSHPDSGNTIYF

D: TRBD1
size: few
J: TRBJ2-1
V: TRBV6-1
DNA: TGTGCCAGCAGCCATCGGGACAGGGGGCGGAAGTCCTACAATGAGCAGTTCTTC
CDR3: CASSHRDRGRKSYNEQFF

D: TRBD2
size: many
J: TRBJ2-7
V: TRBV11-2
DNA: TGTGCCAGCAGCTTAGAAGCCCCTAGCGGGGGGTCAGGTTGGGAGCAGTACTTC
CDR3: CASSLEAPSGGSGWEQYF